The 8 T cell receptor beta chains presented below share a single source sample, sequenced in a study of blood T cell repertoires in COVID-19. Generated by immunoSEQ multiplex PCR, the TCRdb table keeps only in-frame clones and is missing some. The sample lists 250,000 to 350,000 clones, more than 75% occurring once. Sequencing was done on a sample of PBMCs or T cells enriched from blood (not recorded which). All receptors derive from a woman in her fifties or sixties in a cohort exposed to, infected with or recovered from COVID-19 (not recorded which).

A single count supports this clone. The V call is TRBV9, the J call TRBJ2-5; 8 bases match TRBD2. Trimming cost V 2 bases and J 4 bases; bases outside gene matches: 10. The CDR3 runs 16 residues. The germline CDR1 and CDR2 sequences are SGDLS and YYNGEE. The CDR3 region is CASSVPGGRIGETQYF. Here the CDR3 DNA reads TGTGCCAGCAGCGTCCCGGGCGGGAGGATTGGAGAGACCCAGTACTTC.

The CDR3 here is CASSNPGQGLSEQFF. The CDR3 region has the DNA TGCGCCAGCAGCAACCCGGGACAGGGCTTAAGTGAGCAGTTCTTC. The rearrangement joins TRBV5-1 to TRBJ2-1; TRBD1 aligns across 9 bases. Germline CDR1 reads SGHRS; CDR2 reads YFSETQ. V shed 4 bases, J shed 9 bases, and the junction held 11 bases outside the gene matches. The CDR3 covers 15 residues.

The genes are TRBV21-1 and TRBJ2-3; the table's D gene call, TRBD2, was not cross checked with the DNA. TRBV21-1 is marked as a pseudogene. The CDR3 runs to 17 residues. The CDR3 spells CASSIEDGTLRPYTQYF. The CDR3 nucleotides read TGTGCCAGCAGCATTGAAGACGGGACTCTTCGACCCTATACGCAGTATTTT.

The chain recombines TRBV6-5 with TRBJ1-6, with 7 nucleotides matching TRBD1. With V trimmed by 9 bases and J by 9 bases, 8 bases remained unmatched. The CDR3 runs 13 residues. The germline CDR1 and CDR2 sequences are MNHEY and SVGAGI. CDR3 protein: CASTKQGISPLHF. The DNA of the CDR3 is TGTGCCAGTACTAAACAGGGGATTTCACCCCTCCACTTT.

The J gene is TRBJ1-5, the V gene TRBV2; D is uncertain. The CDR3 consists of 12 residues. Trimming cost V 7 bases and J 4 bases, with 8 bases left between them. CDR1 is SNHLY and CDR2 is FYNNEI in the germline V gene. The CDR3 spells CASNRQNQPQHF. CDR3 sequence (DNA): TGTGCCAGCAATCGCCAGAATCAGCCCCAGCATTTT.

This rearrangement joins TRBV29-1 to TRBJ2-1; TRBD1 aligns across 7 bases. There are 15 residues in the CDR3. The V gene's germline CDR1 is SQVTM and CDR2 ANQGSEA. The V and J ends lost 5 bases and 4 bases, in that order; junction bases with no gene match: 11. CDR3 sequence reads: CSVQSRTGPYNEQFF. The CDR3 bases are TGCAGCGTTCAATCCCGGACAGGACCGTACAATGAGCAGTTCTTC.

The chain links TRBV24-1 to TRBJ2-5; the D is unclear. The CDR3 loop spans 12 amino acids. V was clipped by 4 bases and J by 2 bases, with 4 bases between them. Germline values: CDR1 KGHDR, CDR2 SFDVKD. CDR3: CATSDRQETQYF. DNA of the CDR3: TGTGCCACCAGTGACAGACAAGAGACCCAGTACTTC.

The chain carries TRBV7-9 and TRBJ2-7, with TRBD2 as a possible D gene (6 bases). Trimming took off 1 base at V and 4 bases at J, with 14 bases between the two ends. The germline V gene encodes CDR1 SEHNR and CDR2 FQNEAQ (reference sequence). The CDR3 length is 15 residues. The CDR3 region is CASSLDLGSAYEQYF. CDR3 DNA: TGTGCCAGCAGCTTAGACCTCGGGAGTGCGTACGAGCAGTACTTC.